These 12 T cell receptor beta chains were sequenced from one sample in a study of cytomegalovirus exposure and HLA in healthy donors. PCR employed 60 Vbeta and 13 Jbeta primers. Method: immunoSEQ multiplex PCR; TCRdb's copy keeps in-frame clones and lacks some. The sample includes 250,000 to 350,000 clones, roughly 90% seen only once; the top ten take approximately 4.3%. The material sequenced was PBMCs. Receptor source: a man aged 35 to 55 in good health and CMV-seropositive.

The genes are TRBV19 and TRBJ2-7; TRBD2 might be the D (6 bases). Germline V gene sequence: CDR1 LNHDA, CDR2 SQIVND (reference sequence). The CDR3 runs to 14 residues. Trimming took 4 bases from V and 0 from J, leaving 10 bases between them. CDR3 coding DNA: TGTGCCAGTAGTAAGGGACTGAGCTCCTACGAGCAGTACTTC. This sequence encodes CASSKGLSSYEQYF.

In the case of this clone: This CDR3 is also generated by other DNA sequences in the sample. The chain links TRBV28 to TRBJ2-7; the D gene is possibly TRBD1 (5 bases). The CDR3 is made up of 14 amino acids. The germline V gene has CDR1 MDHEN and CDR2 SYDVKM. V lost 0 bases, J lost 2 bases, and 8 bases lay in between. In DNA form, the CDR3 reads TGTGCCAGCAGTTTATGGGCAGGGCCCTACGAGCAGTACTTC. It yields the protein CASSLWAGPYEQYF.

The chain employs TRBV9 and TRBJ2-3; the match to TRBD2 covers 12 bases. Germline CDR1 and CDR2: SGDLS and YYNGEE. Trimming removed 3 bases from V and 4 bases from J; junction bases left unmatched: 3. This CDR3 is 15 amino acids long. The CDR3 region has the DNA TGTGCCAGCAGCGCGACTAGCGGGAGCGCAGATACGCAGTATTTT. This sequence encodes CASSATSGSADTQYF.

The chain has TRBV2 and TRBJ2-5, with 7 positions matching TRBD1. Germline loops: CDR1 SNHLY, CDR2 FYNNEI. The CDR3 is made up of 11 amino acids. The trim removed 11 bases at V and 3 bases at J, leaving 3 bases unmatched. As DNA, the CDR3 is TGTGCCGACGGACAGGAAGAGACCCAGTACTTC. This gives the protein CADGQEETQYF.

In DNA form, the CDR3 reads TGTGCCAGCAGCTTGATGACAGGGGGGGGGTACGAGCAGTACTTC. This gives the protein CASSLMTGGGYEQYF. The chain is built from TRBV5-4 and TRBJ2-7; 9 bases fit TRBD1. The V gene's germline CDR1 is SGHNT and CDR2 YYREEE (reference sequence). V was pared by 1 base and J by 4 bases, with 6 bases of the junction left unmatched. The CDR3 has 15 residues.

V usage is TRBV27 and J usage is TRBJ1-2; D unclear. The CDR3 spans 13 residues. V lost 3 bases, J lost 6 bases, and 11 bases lay in between. CDR1 and CDR2 from the germline V gene are MNHEY and SMNVEV (reference sequence). The CDR3 reads CASSFRRENGYTF. The CDR3 DNA reads as TGTGCCAGCAGTTTCAGGAGGGAGAATGGCTACACCTTC.

The chain couples TRBV15 to TRBJ2-7; D is unresolved. Germline V gene lookup returns CDR1 LNHNV and CDR2 YYDKDF (reference sequence). V shed 5 bases and J shed 2 bases, with 10 bases lying between them. The CDR3 extends over 13 amino acids. The CDR3 DNA sequence: TGTGCCACCAGCCCCCCGGGTACCTACGAGCAGTACTTC. Its protein product is CATSPPGTYEQYF.

This clone has a single count. V usage is TRBV5-1 and J usage is TRBJ2-7; 9 bases match TRBD2. The CDR3 totals 15 residues. V shed 0 bases and J 5 bases; nucleotides not matched to a gene: 6. Germline CDR1 reads SGHRS; CDR2 reads YFSETQ. CDR3 residues: CASSLVVAGVDEQYF. CDR3 DNA: TGCGCCAGCAGCTTGGTTGTAGCGGGAGTTGACGAGCAGTACTTC.

The chain employs TRBV9 and TRBJ2-1; 11 bases are a match to TRBD2. The V segment lost 0 bases and the J segment 6 bases; nucleotides outside the gene matches: 2. Germline values: CDR1 SGDLS, CDR2 YYNGEE. This CDR3 region has 15 residues. The CDR3 nucleotides are TGTGCCAGCAGCGTAGGGGGGACTAGCGGCAATGAGCAGTTCTTC. Encoded protein: CASSVGGTSGNEQFF.

V is TRBV27 and J is TRBJ2-3; TRBD2 agrees at 10 bases. This CDR3 region has 15 residues. Trimming took 6 bases from V and 5 from J; bases not matched to a gene: 8. From germline, CDR1 is MNHEY and CDR2 SMNVEV (reference sequence). The CDR3: CASSKREGLKDTQYF. DNA of the CDR3: TGTGCCAGCAGCAAGCGGGAGGGCCTTAAAGATACGCAGTATTTT.

The chain is built from TRBV5-1 and TRBJ2-1; the match to TRBD2 covers 13 bases. Germline V gives CDR1 SGHRS, CDR2 YFSETQ. This CDR3 has 19 residues. The J segment lost 0 bases and the V segment lost 0 bases, leaving 6 bases of the junction unmatched. Here the CDR3 reads CASSLGGTSGVSSYNEQFF. CDR3 sequence (DNA): TGCGCCAGCAGCTTGGGGGGGACTAGCGGGGTGAGCTCCTACAATGAGCAGTTCTTC.

About this clone: One end of the junction fails to match germline, which may point to a read error. The V call is TRBV28, the J call TRBJ2-1, with a possible D match to TRBD2 (6 bases). The CDR3 sequence is 15 residues long. Germline loops: CDR1 MDHEN, CDR2 SYDVKM. CDR3 sequence: CASSPSVTRNNGQFF. Here the CDR3 DNA reads TGTGCCAGCAGTCCTAGCGTGACAAGGAACAATGGGCAGTTCTTC.